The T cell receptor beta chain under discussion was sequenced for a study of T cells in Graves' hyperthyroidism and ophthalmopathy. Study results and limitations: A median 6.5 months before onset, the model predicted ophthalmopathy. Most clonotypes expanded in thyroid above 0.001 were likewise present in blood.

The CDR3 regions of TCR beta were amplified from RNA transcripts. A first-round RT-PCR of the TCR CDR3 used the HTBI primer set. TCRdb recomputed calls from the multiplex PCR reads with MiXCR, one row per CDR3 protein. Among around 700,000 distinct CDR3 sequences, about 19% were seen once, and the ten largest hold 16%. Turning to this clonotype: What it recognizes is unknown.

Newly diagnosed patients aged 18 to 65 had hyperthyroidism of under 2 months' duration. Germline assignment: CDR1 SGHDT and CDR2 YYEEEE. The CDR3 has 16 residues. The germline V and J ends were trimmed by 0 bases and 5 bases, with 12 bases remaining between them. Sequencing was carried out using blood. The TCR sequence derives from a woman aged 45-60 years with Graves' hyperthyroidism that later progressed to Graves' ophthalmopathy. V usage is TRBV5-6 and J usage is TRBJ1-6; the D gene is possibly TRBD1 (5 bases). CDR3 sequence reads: CASSLVGDNHNSPLHF. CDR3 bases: TGTGCCAGCAGCTTGGTAGGGGATAACCATAATTCACCCCTCCACTTT.